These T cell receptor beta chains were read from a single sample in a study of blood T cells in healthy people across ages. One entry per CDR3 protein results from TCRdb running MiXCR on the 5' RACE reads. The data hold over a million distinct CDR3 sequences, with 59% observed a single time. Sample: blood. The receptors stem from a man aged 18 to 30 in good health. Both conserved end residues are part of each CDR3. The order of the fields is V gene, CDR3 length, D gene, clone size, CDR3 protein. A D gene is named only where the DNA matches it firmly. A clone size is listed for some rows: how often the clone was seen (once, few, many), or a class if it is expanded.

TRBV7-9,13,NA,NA,CASSWDWNQPQHF
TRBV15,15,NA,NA,CATSRDRGQRYGYTF
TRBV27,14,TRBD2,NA,CASSSGTSGGEWFF
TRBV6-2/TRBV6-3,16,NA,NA,CASSSPWAPGYNEQFF
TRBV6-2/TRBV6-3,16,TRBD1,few,CASSPQAGGWLDTQYF
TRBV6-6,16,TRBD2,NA,CASSYSTGGWGDTQYF
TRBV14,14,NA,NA,CASSQEVVNTEAFF
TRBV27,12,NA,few,CASSPLGQPQHF
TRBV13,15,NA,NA,CASSFMTSGGDTQYF
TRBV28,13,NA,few,CASSPDANQPQHF
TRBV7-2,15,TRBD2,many,CASSLGLAVTYEQYF
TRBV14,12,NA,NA,CASSKPYGEQFF
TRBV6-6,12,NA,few,CAISPKGEGYTF
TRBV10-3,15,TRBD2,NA,CAISESGRAPYEQYF
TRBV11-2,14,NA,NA,CASRKPGTFQVQYF
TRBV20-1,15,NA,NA,CSARDGGRNSNEQFF
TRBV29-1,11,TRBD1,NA,CSVTGVRGYTF
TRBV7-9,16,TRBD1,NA,CASSLAQGAWTGELFF
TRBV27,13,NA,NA,CASGRGADYEQYF
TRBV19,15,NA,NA,CASSILGWGANVLTF
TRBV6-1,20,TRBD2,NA,CASTPPQTSGRGYRSYEQYF
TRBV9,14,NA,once,CASSVSPTNEKLFF
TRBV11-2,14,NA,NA,CASSLDPVSYEQYF
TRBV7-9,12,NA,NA,CASSLIPYGYTF